This is a list of T cell receptor beta chains from one sample in a study of shared clonotypes between healthy human individuals. Method: immunoSEQ multiplex PCR; TCRdb's copy keeps in-frame clones and lacks some. This sample has approximately 2,000,000 clones; around 93% occur once, and the top ten carry 0.37%. What was sequenced was naive CD4+ T cells from PBMCs. The origin of the receptors is a man aged 18 to 30 in good health. Some clones in this sample may be carry-over from other donors' samples. The CDR3 runs from the conserved cysteine through the conserved F or W. The D gene is left open where the match is weak. Expanded clones are given a class, and other clones once, few, many or no size at all.

v_call	clone_size	j_call	d_call	cdr3_nt	cdr3_aa
TRBV28	.	TRBJ1-2	TRBD1	TGTGCCAGCGAGGGACAGGGAAGGGACTATGGCTACACCTTC	CASEGQGRDYGYTF
TRBV19	.	TRBJ2-3	.	TGTGCCAGTAGCCCGGGCCCTCCTCACCGCACAGATACGCAGTATTTT	CASSPGPPHRTDTQYF
TRBV6-1	.	TRBJ1-1	.	TGTGCCAGCCTCTCGGGGTCGATGAACACTGAAGCTTTCTTT	CASLSGSMNTEAFF
TRBV7-2	once	TRBJ2-1	TRBD2	TGTGCCAGCAGCTCTAGACTAGCGGGAGTGCCCTACAATGAGCAGTTCTTC	CASSSRLAGVPYNEQFF
TRBV6-1	.	TRBJ2-7	.	TGTGCCAGCAGTGACCGACAGAACTACGAGCAGTACTTC	CASSDRQNYEQYF
TRBV5-1	.	TRBJ2-7	.	TGCGCCAGCAGCAAATCCGGGCGAACAGGCTCCTACGAGCAGTACTTC	CASSKSGRTGSYEQYF
TRBV18	.	TRBJ1-4	TRBD1	TGTGCCAGCTCTCCGGGACAGACTAATGAAAAACTGTTTTTT	CASSPGQTNEKLFF
TRBV4-1	.	TRBJ2-1	TRBD1	TGCGCCAGCAGCCGGGGACAGGGGGAATACAATGAGCAGTTCTTC	CASSRGQGEYNEQFF
TRBV28	.	TRBJ2-5	.	TGTGCCAGCAGTCCCCGCGCGGGCTTGGAGACCCAGTACTTC	CASSPRAGLETQYF
TRBV11-2	.	TRBJ2-5	.	TGTGCCAGCAGCTTAAGGGACCAACAAGAGACCCAGTACTTC	CASSLRDQQETQYF
TRBV6-5	once	TRBJ2-1	.	TGTGCCAGCAGTTACTCGCAAAGGGACCCCTACAATGAGCAGTTCTTC	CASSYSQRDPYNEQFF
TRBV14	.	TRBJ2-5	.	TGTGCCAGCAGCATTGGGTTCCAGCGGGTGCAAGAGACCCAGTACTTC	CASSIGFQRVQETQYF